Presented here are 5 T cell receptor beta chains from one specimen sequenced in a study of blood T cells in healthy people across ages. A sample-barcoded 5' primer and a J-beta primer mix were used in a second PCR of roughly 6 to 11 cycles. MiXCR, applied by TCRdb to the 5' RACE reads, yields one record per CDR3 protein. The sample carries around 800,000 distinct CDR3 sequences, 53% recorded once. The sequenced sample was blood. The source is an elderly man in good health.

In DNA form, the CDR3 reads TGTGCCAGCAGCTGGGAGCTCGGGGGCGAGCAGTACTTC. Translated: CASSWELGGEQYF. V and J are TRBV7-3 and TRBJ2-7, with D tentatively TRBD2 (6 bases). Trimming stripped 4 bases from V and 6 bases from J, with 13 bases between. The CDR3 extends over 13 amino acids. The germline gives CDR1 SGHTA, CDR2 FQGTGA.

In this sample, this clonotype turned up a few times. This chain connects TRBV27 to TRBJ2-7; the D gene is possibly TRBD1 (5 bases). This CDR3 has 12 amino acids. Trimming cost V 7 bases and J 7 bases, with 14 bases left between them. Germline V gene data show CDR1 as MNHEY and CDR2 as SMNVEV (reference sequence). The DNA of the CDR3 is TGTGCCAGCATCACAGGCCTGAGAGAGCAGTACTTC. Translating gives CASITGLREQYF.

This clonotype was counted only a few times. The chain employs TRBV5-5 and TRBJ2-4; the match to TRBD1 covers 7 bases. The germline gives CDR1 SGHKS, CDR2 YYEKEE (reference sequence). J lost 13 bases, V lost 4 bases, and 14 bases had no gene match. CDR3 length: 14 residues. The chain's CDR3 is CASSDNPQGDEQYF. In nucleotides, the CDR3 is TGTGCCAGCAGCGACAACCCCCAGGGGGATGAGCAGTACTTC.

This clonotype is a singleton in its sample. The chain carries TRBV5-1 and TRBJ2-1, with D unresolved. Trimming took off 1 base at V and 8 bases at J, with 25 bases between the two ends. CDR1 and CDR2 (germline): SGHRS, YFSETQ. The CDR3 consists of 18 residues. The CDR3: CASSLPPPNFRLGYEQFF. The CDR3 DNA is TGCGCCAGCAGCTTGCCCCCCCCTAACTTCCGGCTGGGGTATGAGCAGTTCTTC.

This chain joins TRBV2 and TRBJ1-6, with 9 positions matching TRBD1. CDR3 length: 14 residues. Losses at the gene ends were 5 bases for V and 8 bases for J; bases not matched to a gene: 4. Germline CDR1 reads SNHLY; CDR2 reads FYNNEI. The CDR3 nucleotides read TGTGCCAGCAGTACAGGGGGCGATTATTCACCCCTCCACTTT. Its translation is CASSTGGDYSPLHF.